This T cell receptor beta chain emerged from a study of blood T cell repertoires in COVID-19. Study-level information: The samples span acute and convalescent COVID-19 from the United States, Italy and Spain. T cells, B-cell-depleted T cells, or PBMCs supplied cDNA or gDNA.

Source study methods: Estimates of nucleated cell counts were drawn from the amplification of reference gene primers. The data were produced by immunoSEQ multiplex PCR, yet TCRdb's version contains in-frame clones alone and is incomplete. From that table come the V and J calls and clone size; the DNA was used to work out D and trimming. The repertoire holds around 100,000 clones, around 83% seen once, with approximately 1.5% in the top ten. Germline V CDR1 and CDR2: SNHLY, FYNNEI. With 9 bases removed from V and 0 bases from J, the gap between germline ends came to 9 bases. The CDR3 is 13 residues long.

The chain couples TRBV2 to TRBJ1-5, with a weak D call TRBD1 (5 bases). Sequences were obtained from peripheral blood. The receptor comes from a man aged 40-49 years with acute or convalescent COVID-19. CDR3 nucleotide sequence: TGTGCCAGTCAAGGGGATAGCAATCAGCCCCAGCATTTT. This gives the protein CASQGDSNQPQHF.